The sequence of this T cell receptor beta chain was determined in a study of HIV-infected patients and healthy controls. V lost 4 bases to trimming and J lost 6 bases; unmatched junction nucleotides: 12. The CDR3 runs 15 residues. The V gene's germline CDR1 is SGHDT and CDR2 YYEEEE. MiXCR, applied by TCRdb to the 5' RACE reads, yields one record per CDR3 protein. The data show 15,000 to 20,000 distinct CDR3 sequences, with approximately 16% seen just once and roughly 25% held by the top ten. This clonotype was found a few times. The sequenced sample was CD8+ T cells from blood. The rearrangement joins TRBV5-6 to TRBJ2-7; 8 bases align to TRBD1. The sequence was collected from a human donor in good health. The CDR3 coding sequence is TGTGCCAGCAGCGTGGGGACAGGATCCGTACGCGAGCAGTACTTC. It encodes CASSVGTGSVREQYF.